The sequence of this TCR beta chain was determined in a study of CD8 T cells in Susac syndrome (dated by TCRdb to the late 2010s). With regard to the full study: Whether CD8+ T cell activation and differentiation in Susac syndrome was antigen driven was tested using repertoire sequencing.

Of note for this clonotype: Its antigen has not been determined. It has no much larger one-base neighbor in the sample; base qualities were not kept.

RNA was extracted with the RNeasy kit and roughly 0.45 to 1 ug was reverse transcribed using random hexamers. TCR beta CDR3 regions were amplified with the immunoSEQ multiplex PCR assay covering 54 Vbeta and 13 Jbeta segments. To correct PCR amplification bias, a synthetic template baseline was used for both primer optimization and computational correction. The published analysis was carried out like this. Reads were assigned to V, D and J genes according to IMGT and analyzed in immunoSEQ Analyzer, with only productive sequences retained. To calculate clonality, Shannon entropy was normalized by log2 of the number of productive unique sequences and then subtracted from one. For each patient and control, public and private clones were evaluated among the 100 most prevalent clones. Clones were defined as Susac-specific when absent from the healthy and MS cohorts, from about 1,100 published viral clones and from other ImmuneACCESS disease sequences. TCRdb ran its own pipeline on the public reads, namely fastp trimming at Q25 and MiXCR clone calling, and kept in-frame beta chains. Every entry covers one CDR3 protein and lists the most common genes and DNA from its rows. The V and J calls and clone size come from TCRdb's table, not from the authors' own analysis. Counted in this sample were approximately 150,000 distinct CDR3 sequences; approximately 93% of them appeared once. About 0.086% of the sample belongs to the ten largest clones.

The paper's findings and limits, for the study overall: The study acknowledged that relatively few individuals were included in the TCR sequencing and HLA analysis.

Here V drops 5 bases and J drops 2 bases, and the junction holds 9 bases not matched to any gene. From the cysteine up to the phenylalanine, the CDR3 has a length of 15 residues. Left in the record is the CDR3 DNA by itself, 45 bases read in frame from the first base. Peripheral blood CD8+ and CD4+ T cells from healthy donors, Susac syndrome patients and multiple sclerosis patients were profiled by high-throughput TCR beta sequencing. The multiple sclerosis controls were treatment-naive patients whose relapsing-remitting disease, either stable or active, fulfilled the revised McDonald criteria. Bulk CD8+ and CD4+ T cells were purified by magnetic negative isolation, while CD8+ TEMRA cells were enriched using FACS. Blood was drawn into EDTA tubes, processed within 24 hours, and PBMCs were isolated by density gradient centrifugation. PBMCs intended for TCR sequencing were cryopreserved in liquid nitrogen and thawed later in a water bath at 37 degrees C. A purity of at least 90% was achieved for sorted or isolated CD4+, CD8+ and CD8+ TEMRA cells.

Sequencing used CD4+ T cells from PBMCs. This clonotype was obtained from a human donor with multiple sclerosis. The chain uses TRBV12-3 or TRBV12-4 and TRBJ2-7, with 7 bases matching TRBD2. The CDR3 reads CASSPSRLAPYEQYF. Here is the DNA: TGTGCCAGCAGTCCATCCCGACTAGCCCCCTACGAGCAGTACTTC.